This TCR beta chain stems from a study of cytomegalovirus exposure and HLA in healthy donors. Produced via immunoSEQ multiplex PCR; TCRdb's table is partial and in-frame only. Of some 98,000 clones detected, more than 85% appear once; the ten largest clones hold 6.3%. On this clone itself: Its antigen remains unidentified.

Study conclusions and caveats: High sensitivity and specificity were reportedly achieved when the classifier diagnosed cytomegalovirus status. That first-cohort TCR clusters tended to co-occur in the 95 to 150 validation repertoires was found in a later analysis.

Germline V lookup: CDR1 KGHSH, CDR2 LQKENI. V shed 6 bases and J shed 4 bases, with 12 bases lying between them. The CDR3 sequence is 13 residues long. This chain uses TRBV18 with TRBJ1-2; D is unresolved. Material for sequencing was PBMCs. This receptor was identified in a man aged 18 to 29 in good health and CMV-seropositive. The CDR3 sequence: CASSIEVSYGYTF. The CDR3 bases are TGTGCCAGCTCTATAGAGGTCAGCTATGGCTACACCTTC.